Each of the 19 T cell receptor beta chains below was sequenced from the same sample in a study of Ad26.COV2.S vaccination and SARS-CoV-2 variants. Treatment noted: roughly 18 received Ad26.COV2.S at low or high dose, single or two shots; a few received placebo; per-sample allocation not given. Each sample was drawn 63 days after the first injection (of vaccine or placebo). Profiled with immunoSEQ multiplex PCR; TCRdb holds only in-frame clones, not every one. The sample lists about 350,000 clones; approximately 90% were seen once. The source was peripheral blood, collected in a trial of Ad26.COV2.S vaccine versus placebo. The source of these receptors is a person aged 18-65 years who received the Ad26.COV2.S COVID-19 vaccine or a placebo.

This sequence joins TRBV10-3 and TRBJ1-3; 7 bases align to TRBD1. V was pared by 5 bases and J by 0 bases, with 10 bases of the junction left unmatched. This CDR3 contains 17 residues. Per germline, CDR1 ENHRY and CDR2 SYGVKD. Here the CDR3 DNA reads TGTGCCATCAGTCGACAGGGTCTGAGCCTCTCTGGAAACACCATATATTTT. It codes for CAISRQGLSLSGNTIYF.

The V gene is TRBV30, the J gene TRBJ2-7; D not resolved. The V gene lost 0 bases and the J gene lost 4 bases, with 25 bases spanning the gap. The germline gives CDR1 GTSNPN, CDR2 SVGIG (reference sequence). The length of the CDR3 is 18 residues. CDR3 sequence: CAWSVLNYQTKLPYEQYF. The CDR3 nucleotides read TGTGCCTGGAGTGTACTGAACTACCAAACCAAGCTTCCTTACGAGCAGTACTTC.

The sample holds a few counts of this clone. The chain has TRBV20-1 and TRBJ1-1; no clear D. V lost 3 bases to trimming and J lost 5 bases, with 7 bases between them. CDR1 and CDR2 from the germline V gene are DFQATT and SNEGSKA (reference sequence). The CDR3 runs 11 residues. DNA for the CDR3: TGCAGTGCTAGGCCTGAGACTGAAGCTTTCTTT. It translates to CSARPETEAFF.

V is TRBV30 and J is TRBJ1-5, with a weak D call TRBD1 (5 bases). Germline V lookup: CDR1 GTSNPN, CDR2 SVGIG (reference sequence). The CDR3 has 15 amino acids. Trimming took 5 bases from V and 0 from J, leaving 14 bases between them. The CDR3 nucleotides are TGTGCCTGGGGTTTCGGGACGTATAGCAATCAGCCCCAGCATTTT. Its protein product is CAWGFGTYSNQPQHF.

This CDR3 is CASSHRSARGPYEQYF. The CDR3 region has the DNA TGCGCCAGCAGCCATAGGTCGGCGAGGGGACCCTACGAGCAGTACTTC. The chain links TRBV4-3 to TRBJ2-7; D is perhaps TRBD1 or TRBD2 (5 bases each). The CDR3 length is 16 residues. Germline CDR1 is LGHNA and CDR2 is YSLEER. V was cut by 3 bases and J by 2 bases, with 17 bases left in between.

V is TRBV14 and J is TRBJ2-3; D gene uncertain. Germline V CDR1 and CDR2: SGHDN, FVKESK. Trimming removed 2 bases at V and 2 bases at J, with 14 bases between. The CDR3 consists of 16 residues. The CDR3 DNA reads TGTGCCAGCAGCCAACTCGGTGGCCTGGCCACAGATACGCAGTATTTT. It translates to CASSQLGGLATDTQYF. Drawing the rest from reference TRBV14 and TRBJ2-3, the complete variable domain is EAGVTQFPSHSVIEKGQTVTLRCDPISGHDNLYWYRRVMGKEIKFLLHFVKESKQDESGMPNNRFLAERTGGTYSTLKVQPAELEDSGVYFCASSQLGGLATDTQYFGPGTRLTVL.

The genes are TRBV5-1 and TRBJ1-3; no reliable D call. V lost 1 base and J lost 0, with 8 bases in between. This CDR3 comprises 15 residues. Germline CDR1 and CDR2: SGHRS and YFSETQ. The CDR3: CASSLPQASGNTIYF. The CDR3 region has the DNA TGCGCCAGCAGCTTGCCTCAGGCCTCTGGAAACACCATATATTTT. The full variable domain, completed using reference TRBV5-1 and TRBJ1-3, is KAGVTQTPRYLIKTRGQQVTLSCSPISGHRSVSWYQQTPGQGLQFLFEYFSETQRNKGNFPGRFSGRQFSNSRSEMNVSTLELGDSALYLCASSLPQASGNTIYFGEGSWLTVV.

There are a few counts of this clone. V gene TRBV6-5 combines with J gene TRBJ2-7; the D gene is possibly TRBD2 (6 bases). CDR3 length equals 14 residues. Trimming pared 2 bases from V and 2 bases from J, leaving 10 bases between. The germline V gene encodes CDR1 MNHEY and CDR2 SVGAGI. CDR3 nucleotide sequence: TGTGCCAGCAGTTACGGAGGGAAGACCTACGAGCAGTACTTC. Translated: CASSYGGKTYEQYF.

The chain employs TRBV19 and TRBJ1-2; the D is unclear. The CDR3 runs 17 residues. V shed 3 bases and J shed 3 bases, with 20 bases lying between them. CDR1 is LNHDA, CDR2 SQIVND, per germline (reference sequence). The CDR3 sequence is CASSMGSGGQADYGYTF. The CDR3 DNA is TGTGCCAGTAGTATGGGTTCAGGCGGGCAGGCGGACTATGGCTACACCTTC.

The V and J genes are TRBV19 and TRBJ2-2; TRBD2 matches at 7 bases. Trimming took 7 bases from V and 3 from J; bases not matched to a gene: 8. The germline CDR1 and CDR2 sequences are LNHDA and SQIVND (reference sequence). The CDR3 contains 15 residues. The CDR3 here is CASIVDGGYTGELFF. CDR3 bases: TGTGCCAGTATCGTCGACGGGGGGTACACCGGGGAGCTGTTTTTT.

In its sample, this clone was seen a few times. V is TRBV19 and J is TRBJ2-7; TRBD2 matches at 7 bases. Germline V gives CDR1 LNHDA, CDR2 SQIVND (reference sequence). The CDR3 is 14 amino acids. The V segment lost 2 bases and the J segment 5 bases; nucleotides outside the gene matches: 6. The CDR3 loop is CASSILAGVDEQYF. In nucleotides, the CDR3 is TGTGCCAGTAGTATACTGGCGGGAGTCGACGAGCAGTACTTC.

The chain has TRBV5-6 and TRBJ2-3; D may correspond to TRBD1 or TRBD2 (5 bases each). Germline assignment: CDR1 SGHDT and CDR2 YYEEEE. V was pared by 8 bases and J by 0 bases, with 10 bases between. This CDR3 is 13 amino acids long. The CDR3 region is CASNRGSTDTQYF. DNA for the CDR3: TGTGCCAGTAACCGGGGCAGCACAGATACGCAGTATTTT.

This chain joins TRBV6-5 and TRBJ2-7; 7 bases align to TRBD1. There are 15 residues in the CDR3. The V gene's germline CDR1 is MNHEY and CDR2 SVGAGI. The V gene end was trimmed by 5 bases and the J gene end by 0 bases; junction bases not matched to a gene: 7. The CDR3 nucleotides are TGTGCCAGCAGTCGGGGACAGTTTAGCTCCTACGAGCAGTACTTC. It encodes CASSRGQFSSYEQYF.

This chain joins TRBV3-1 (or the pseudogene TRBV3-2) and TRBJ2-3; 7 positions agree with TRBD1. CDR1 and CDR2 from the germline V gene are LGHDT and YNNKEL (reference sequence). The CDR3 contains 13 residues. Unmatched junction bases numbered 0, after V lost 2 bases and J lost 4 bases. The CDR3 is CASSQQGADTQYF. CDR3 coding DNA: TGTGCCAGCAGCCAACAGGGGGCAGATACGCAGTATTTT.

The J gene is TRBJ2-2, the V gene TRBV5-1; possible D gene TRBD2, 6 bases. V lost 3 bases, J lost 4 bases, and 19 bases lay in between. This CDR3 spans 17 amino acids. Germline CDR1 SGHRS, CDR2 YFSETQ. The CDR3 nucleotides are TGCGCCAGCAGCTCGTTAGCGGATCCGCGGGGCACCGGGGAGCTGTTTTTT. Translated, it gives CASSSLADPRGTGELFF. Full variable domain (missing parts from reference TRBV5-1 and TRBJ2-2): KAGVTQTPRYLIKTRGQQVTLSCSPISGHRSVSWYQQTPGQGLQFLFEYFSETQRNKGNFPGRFSGRQFSNSRSEMNVSTLELGDSALYLCASSSLADPRGTGELFFGEGSRLTVL.

CDR3 sequence (DNA): TGTGCCAGCACCAACGAACTGCGCGGGGAGCAGTACTTC. Its protein product is CASTNELRGEQYF. The J gene is TRBJ2-7, the V gene TRBV9; weak D call: TRBD2 (5 bases). This CDR3 contains 13 residues. V was pared by 6 bases and J by 7 bases, with 17 bases between. Per the germline V gene, CDR1 is SGDLS and CDR2 is YYNGEE.

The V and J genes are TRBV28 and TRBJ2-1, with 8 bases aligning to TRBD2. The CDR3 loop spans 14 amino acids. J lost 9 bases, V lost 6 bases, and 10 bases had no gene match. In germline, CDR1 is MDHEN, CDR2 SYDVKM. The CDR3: CASSPGLDYAEQFF. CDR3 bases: TGTGCCAGCAGCCCGGGACTAGATTATGCTGAGCAGTTCTTC. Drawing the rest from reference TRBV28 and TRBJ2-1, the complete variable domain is DVKVTQSSRYLVKRTGEKVFLECVQDMDHENMFWYRQDPGLGLRLIYFSYDVKMKEKGDIPEGYSVSREKKERFSLILESASTNQTSMYLCASSPGLDYAEQFFGPGTRLTVL.

The CDR3 loop reads CASSILAGGFF. For the CDR3, the DNA is TGTGCCAGCAGTATTCTAGCGGGAGGGTTCTTC. The rearrangement uses TRBV2 and TRBJ2-1, with 11 bases identical to TRBD2. Germline V lookup: CDR1 SNHLY, CDR2 FYNNEI. This CDR3 has 11 residues. The trim removed 5 bases at V and 15 bases at J, leaving 3 bases unmatched. Variable domain in full (rest from reference TRBV2 and TRBJ2-1): EPEVTQTPSHQVTQMGQEVILRCVPISNHLYFYWYRQILGQKVEFLVSFYNNEISEKSEIFDDQFSVERPDGSNFTLKIRSTKLEDSAMYFCASSILAGGFFGPGTRLTVL.

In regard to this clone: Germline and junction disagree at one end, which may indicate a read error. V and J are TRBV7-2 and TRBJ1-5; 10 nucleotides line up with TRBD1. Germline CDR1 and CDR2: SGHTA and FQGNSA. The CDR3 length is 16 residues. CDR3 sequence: CASSLKGTGVGQPQRF. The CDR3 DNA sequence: TGTGCCAGCAGCTTAAAAGGGACAGGGGTAGGGCAGCCCCAGCGTTTT.